This TCR beta chain stems from a study of T cells in localized non-small cell lung cancer (dated by TCRdb to the early 2020s). Regarding the complete study: T cell repertoires of about 230 early-stage NSCLC patients were analyzed, with tumors being compared against uninvolved tumor-adjacent lungs. All 250 or so NSCLC patients in the cohort were treatment-naive and had localized lung tumors that were resected. The mean age of the NSCLC patients was 60 to 85 years, with 120 to 150 men and about a hundred women. The study at large found these results: Because the study design was exploratory, TCR variables were selected using unadjusted p-values without false-discovery rate correction. Higher T cell density in blood was associated with longer overall survival, whereas higher clonality in adjacent lung was associated with shorter survival. A median of around 62 of the top 100 tumor clones turned up in the paired uninvolved adjacent lung, and some 28 of those clones also ranked among the top 100 of that same adjacent lung. Uninvolved tumor-adjacent lung showed the highest T cell clonality, higher than tumor, which suggests more focused antigenic responses in the uninvolved tumor-adjacent lung. Because multi-region sequencing of the tumors was not done, intratumor heterogeneity could not be ruled out.

At diagnosis, tumor, uninvolved tumor-adjacent lung and peripheral blood were collected and then preserved as a mix of FFPE and fresh-frozen material. For TCR repertoire profiling, blood samples were analyzed as peripheral blood mononuclear cells. As concerns this clone: No cognate antigen has been identified for it. Base qualities are not provided; no much larger clone lies one nucleotide away.

TCR beta CDR3 regions were sequenced from DNA using the immunoSEQ Assay. For the original study's pipeline: To compute T cell density, TCR beta template counts were normalized to usable DNA, which was estimated by amplifying housekeeping genes. Richness was estimated using the preseqR package, with extrapolation to 400,000 templates for PBMC samples and to 120,000 templates for tissue samples. Clonality was calculated as one minus Pielou's evenness. Tissue-enriched TCRs were identified by differential abundance testing using productive amino-acid clonotypes, minimum total count 5 and alpha 0.1. Repertoire overlap between compartments was quantified with the Jaccard Index and Morisita Overlap Index. GLIPH grouped TCR beta CDR3s together with public tetramer-defined viral CDR3s, and a viral motif had to include at least three viral sequences and show V-gene enrichment. TCRdb's version of the immuneACCESS table is confined to in-frame rearrangements and falls short of the full clone set. An unresolved V gene accounts for under half of the shortfall where checked; the remainder is of unknown origin. The D gene and trimming were derived from the DNA, and the V and J assignments and clone size from that table. Across this sample there are tens of thousands of clones, with about 83% seen only once. The ten largest clonotypes hold 15% of the sample.

This material consisted of PBMCs, taken before any cancer treatment. The sequence was obtained from a woman aged 40 to 75 with stage II squamous cell lung carcinoma.

The CDR3 protein sequence reads: CAWSKLGGRSNQPQHF. The DNA is as follows: TGTGCCTGGAGTAAGTTAGGGGGCCGGAGCAATCAGCCCCAGCATTTT. Recombination joined TRBV30 with TRBJ1-5; 7 junctional bases match TRBD1. Germline trimming amounts to 2 bases on V and 1 base on J, with 8 as the count of junction bases outside the gene matches. Sequences GTSNPN (CDR1) and SVGIG (CDR2) are obtained from the germline V gene (reference sequence). The CDR3 has 16 amino acids, counting the end cysteine and phenylalanine. Kept here is only the CDR3 DNA, which spans 48 bases and is read in frame from base 1. With the rest looked up from the reference TRBV30 and TRBJ1-5 genes rather than sequenced, the full variable domain is SQTIHQWPATLVQPVGSPLSLECTVEGTSNPNLYWYRQAAGRGLQLLFYSVGIGQISSEVPQNLSASRPQDRQFILSSKKLLLSDSGFYLCAWSKLGGRSNQPQHFGDGTRLSIL.